Sequencing of this T cell receptor beta chain was carried out in a study of blood T cell repertoires in COVID-19. Whole-study context: Acute and convalescent COVID-19 samples came from the United States, Italy and Spain. PBMCs, B-cell-depleted T cells, or T cells provided the cDNA or gDNA that made up the material.

The CDR3 runs to 13 residues. The trim removed 7 bases at V and 5 bases at J, leaving 5 bases unmatched. Germline assignment: CDR1 MDHEN and CDR2 SYDVKM. Cohort allocation depended upon clinical history that participants reported. Recovered participants had two consecutive negative NP/OP PCR tests, healthcare professional clearance, or symptom resolution. Assay used: immunoSEQ multiplex PCR; TCRdb lists only in-frame clones, some missing. This table has about 310,000 clones, roughly 90% appearing once. The source material was PBMCs or T cells enriched from blood (not recorded which). This TCR came from a woman between 40 and 55 years old who had recovered from COVID-19. The genes are TRBV28 and TRBJ1-5, with TRBD1 identical over 7 bases. The CDR3 loop reads CASTPTGYQPQHF. CDR3 in DNA: TGTGCCAGCACCCCGACAGGGTATCAGCCCCAGCATTTT.